The 23 T cell receptor beta chains given below trace back to one sample, sequenced in a study of blood T cells in healthy people across ages (dated by TCRdb to 2013 to 2016). The library was prepared using 5' RACE. The second PCR ran for roughly 7 to 12 cycles and used a J-beta primer mix along with a sample-barcoded 5' primer. Starting from the raw public reads, TCRdb applied fastp trimming at Q25, assembled clones with MiXCR and retained in-frame beta chains. Records with the same CDR3 protein are collapsed into one entry carrying the most frequent genes and DNA. For this sample the table gives some 1,800,000 distinct CDR3 sequences, of which about two fifths were detected only once. Under 25% of the sample lies in the top ten. The sample was blood. All receptors come from a human donor in good health.

This chain joins TRBV28 and TRBJ1-6; D ambiguous. Trimming removed 2 bases from V and 2 bases from J, with 10 bases in between. CDR3 size: 16 residues. CDR1 is MDHEN, CDR2 SYDVKM, per germline. The CDR3 region has the DNA TGTGCCAGCAGTTTAGGAGGGAGGACCTATAATTCACCCCTCCACTTT. Translating it yields CASSLGGRTYNSPLHF.

This clonotype came up many times. The chain recombines TRBV6-2 or TRBV6-3 with TRBJ1-5; D remains ambiguous. The CDR3 has 14 amino acids. V dropped 2 bases and J dropped 7 bases, with 12 bases sitting between them. The germline V gene encodes CDR1 MNHEY and CDR2 SVGEGT. CDR3 sequence (DNA): TGTGCCAGCAGTTACACGGGCTTCCGGCAGCCCCAGCATTTT. This sequence encodes CASSYTGFRQPQHF.

The CDR3 spells CSGEEGDYGYTF. DNA for the CDR3: TGCAGCGGGGAGGAGGGGGACTATGGCTACACCTTC. This chain uses TRBV29-1 with TRBJ1-2; a weak D match, TRBD1 (6 bases). In germline, CDR1 is SQVTM, CDR2 ANQGSEA. The CDR3 totals 12 residues. V shed 7 bases and J shed 3 bases, with 12 bases lying between them.

Notes on this clonotype: A junction boundary mismatches the germline segment, possibly from a read error. The chain has TRBV7-2 and TRBJ1-4, with a weak D call TRBD1 (5 bases). CDR3 length: 14 residues. CDR1 and CDR2 (germline): SGHTA, FQGNSA. The CDR3 is CASSLSTLGEKRFF. DNA for the CDR3: TGTGCCAGCAGCTTATCTACCCTAGGGGAAAAACGGTTTTTT.

This chain uses TRBV27 with TRBJ1-4; D unresolved. CDR3 size: 14 residues. CDR1 is MNHEY and CDR2 is SMNVEV in the germline V gene (reference sequence). V was cut by 5 bases and J by 8 bases, with 15 bases left in between. Here the CDR3 DNA reads TGTGCCAGCAGTCACGGCGGAAGGGAGGAAAAACTGTTTTTT. Encoded protein: CASSHGGREEKLFF.

This chain links TRBV20-1 with TRBJ1-5; 7 bases fit TRBD1. The trim removed 3 bases at V and 7 bases at J, leaving 6 bases unmatched. This CDR3 spans 13 amino acids. CDR1 is DFQATT, CDR2 SNEGSKA, per germline (reference sequence). CDR3 loop: CSARETGRQPQHF. The CDR3 DNA follows: TGCAGTGCTAGGGAGACAGGGAGGCAGCCCCAGCATTTT.

This chain connects TRBV6-5 to TRBJ2-3; 13 bases line up with TRBD2. Trimming removed 4 bases from V and 1 base from J; junction bases left unmatched: 8. The V gene's germline CDR1 is MNHEY and CDR2 SVGAGI. The CDR3 extends over 18 amino acids. The CDR3 DNA reads TGTGCCAGCAGTTCTCGGACTAGCGGGGGAACACGCACAGATACGCAGTATTTT. It codes for CASSSRTSGGTRTDTQYF.

This clonotype was counted a few times. This chain uses TRBV13 with TRBJ2-7, with 11 bases fitting TRBD2. The DNA end is more similar to TRBJ2-5, so the J call may be wrong. The CDR3 contains 16 residues. The germline V gene has CDR1 PRHDT and CDR2 FYEKMQ (reference sequence). Here the CDR3 reads CASSFGSGGAWETQYF. In DNA, the CDR3 is TGTGCCAGCAGCTTTGGTAGCGGGGGGGCCTGGGAGACCCAGTACTTC.

The CDR3 DNA sequence: TGTGCCAGCAGTGAATTTTCGGGCAGCCTTTACGAGCAGTACTTC. It codes for CASSEFSGSLYEQYF. The genes are TRBV6-1 and TRBJ2-7; the D is unclear. The V gene's germline CDR1 is MNHNS and CDR2 SASEGT. V lost 2 bases and J lost 4, with 15 bases in between. The CDR3 contains 15 residues.

The rearrangement links TRBV3-1 to TRBJ2-3; 7 nucleotides agree with TRBD2. The V and J ends lost 2 bases and 0 bases, in that order; junction bases with no gene match: 5. This CDR3 contains 16 residues. Germline CDR1 and CDR2: LGHDT and YNNKEL (reference sequence). As DNA, the CDR3 is TGTGCCAGCAGCCAACGTAAAGCGGGAAGCACAGATACGCAGTATTTT. Translating gives CASSQRKAGSTDTQYF.

This sequence joins TRBV20-1 and TRBJ2-1; 13 positions match TRBD2. Germline V gene lookup returns CDR1 DFQATT and CDR2 SNEGSKA (reference sequence). The J segment lost 4 bases and the V segment lost 4 bases, leaving 7 bases of the junction unmatched. The CDR3 is 16 amino acids. The CDR3 loop reads CSAIGTSGAYYNEQFF. The CDR3 DNA is TGCAGTGCTATCGGGACTAGCGGGGCTTATTACAATGAGCAGTTCTTC.

The V and J genes are TRBV9 and TRBJ2-5; a possible D gene is TRBD2 (6 bases). CDR1 and CDR2 from the germline V gene are SGDLS and YYNGEE. The CDR3 spans 16 residues. V gave up 0 bases and J gave up 2 bases, with 14 bases separating them. CDR3 loop: CASSVGLGGIQETQYF. The CDR3 DNA reads TGTGCCAGCAGCGTAGGGTTAGGCGGGATACAAGAGACCCAGTACTTC.

The rearrangement links TRBV29-1 to TRBJ2-7, with a tentative D call TRBD1 (5 bases). The CDR3 contains 11 residues. The germline V gene encodes CDR1 SQVTM and CDR2 ANQGSEA. V was cut by 8 bases and J by 7 bases, with 15 bases left in between. The CDR3 bases are TGCAGCATCGGACAAGCAAATGAGCAGTACTTC. As protein: CSIGQANEQYF.

This chain links TRBV9 with TRBJ2-1; no definite D call. The germline V gene encodes CDR1 SGDLS and CDR2 YYNGEE. The CDR3 is 16 amino acids. Deletions cut 4 bases from V and 7 bases from J, with 21 bases between. The CDR3 sequence: CASSPGGATLRNEQFF. In nucleotides, the CDR3 is TGTGCCAGCAGCCCAGGCGGCGCGACATTAAGGAATGAGCAGTTCTTC.

The chain couples TRBV6-2 or TRBV6-3 to TRBJ2-5; a weak D match, TRBD1 (6 bases). The germline gives CDR1 MNHEY, CDR2 SVGEGT. This CDR3 has 13 amino acids. Trimming removed 4 bases from V and 10 bases from J, with 16 bases in between. CDR3 bases: TGTGCCAGCAGTTGGACCCCCCCCAGGGGCCAGTACTTC. As protein: CASSWTPPRGQYF.

Of note for this clonotype: Its ends do not fully match the called genes, so a read error is possible. The gene calls are TRBV9 and TRBJ2-5; TRBD2 matches 7 bases. Germline V gene data show CDR1 as SGDLS and CDR2 as YYNGEE. The CDR3 consists of 14 residues. Written as DNA, the CDR3 is TGTGCCAGCAGCGCGGGACTAACCAAAGAGACCCTGTACTTC. Its protein is CASSAGLTKETLYF.

J is TRBJ2-1 and V is TRBV28; 8 positions match TRBD1. In germline, CDR1 is MDHEN, CDR2 SYDVKM. The CDR3 covers 13 residues. The V segment lost 7 bases and the J segment 10 bases; nucleotides outside the gene matches: 9. DNA of the CDR3: TGTGCCAGCAAAATCCAGGGGGCCGAGGAGCAGTTCTTC. It yields the protein CASKIQGAEEQFF.

This clonotype was counted only a few times. V usage is TRBV27 and J usage is TRBJ2-6; 7 bases are shared with TRBD1. Looked up from germline, CDR1 is MNHEY and CDR2 is SMNVEV (reference sequence). The CDR3 covers 17 residues. With V trimmed by 7 bases and J by 3 bases, 12 bases remained unmatched. CDR3 in DNA: TGTGCCAGCACCACGACAGGGATGTTCGTTGGGGCCAACGTCCTGACTTTC. Translated: CASTTTGMFVGANVLTF.

There are a few counts of this clonotype. The rearrangement joins TRBV4-3 to TRBJ2-2; D assignment may be TRBD1 or TRBD2 (5 bases each). CDR1 and CDR2 from the germline V gene are LGHNA and YSLEER. CDR3 length equals 21 residues. Trimming left V 1 base short and J 5 bases short, with 29 bases between. CDR3 sequence reads: CASSQVRTGRPTRGRTGELFF. CDR3 coding DNA: TGCGCCAGCAGCCAAGTAAGAACAGGACGACCCACGAGGGGTCGGACCGGGGAGCTGTTTTTT.

The chain combines TRBV4-1 with TRBJ2-5; 8 bases map to TRBD2. CDR1 is MGHRA, CDR2 YSYEKL, per germline. J was trimmed by 1 base and V by 0 bases; bases with no gene match: 4. This CDR3 is built from 16 residues. CDR3 DNA: TGCGCCAGCAGCCAAGAAGGGACTAGAACCCAAGAGACCCAGTACTTC. This encodes CASSQEGTRTQETQYF.

This clonotype has a handful of counts. This rearrangement joins TRBV7-9 to TRBJ2-5; weak D call: TRBD1 (6 bases). This CDR3 is 14 amino acids long. CDR1 and CDR2 from the germline V gene are SEHNR and FQNEAQ (reference sequence). Deletions cut 2 bases from V and 2 bases from J, with 9 bases between. The DNA of the CDR3 is TGTGCCAGCAGCTTACAGACAGGTCAAGAGACCCAGTACTTC. It codes for CASSLQTGQETQYF.

The chain couples TRBV24-1 to TRBJ2-1; 7 nucleotides agree with TRBD1. This CDR3 comprises 15 residues. J was trimmed by 7 bases and V by 3 bases; bases with no gene match: 8. Germline CDR1 KGHDR, CDR2 SFDVKD. The CDR3 sequence is CATSDRKTGLNEQFF. The CDR3 nucleotides read TGTGCCACCAGTGATCGAAAGACAGGGCTGAATGAGCAGTTCTTC.

Comments on this clonotype: A much larger clonotype is one base distant, so this may be a read error. The rearrangement uses TRBV25-1 and TRBJ2-1; D is possibly TRBD1 (6 bases). Per the germline V gene, CDR1 is MGHDK and CDR2 is SYGVNS. Between the trimmed V and J ends, which lost 4 bases and 4 bases, there was a span of 20 bases. The length of the CDR3 is 17 residues. CDR3: CASSVGGTSTPYNEQFF. The CDR3 coding sequence is TGTGCCAGCAGTGTTGGGGGCACGAGCACTCCTTACAATGAGCAGTTCTTC.